One sample yielded the 27 T cell receptor beta chains listed below, sequenced in a study of cytomegalovirus exposure and HLA in healthy donors. PCR involved 60 Vbeta and 13 Jbeta primers. Only in-frame clones appear in the TCRdb table, and some are missing; sequencing was by immunoSEQ multiplex PCR. This table holds around 140,000 clones, roughly 79% found once. Source material: PBMCs. These receptors were collected from a woman in her sixties or seventies in good health and CMV-seropositive.

The V gene is TRBV14, the J gene TRBJ1-1; a possible D gene is TRBD1 (6 bases). The CDR3 consists of 12 residues. V lost 3 bases, J lost 7 bases, and 9 bases lay in between. Germline lookup yields CDR1 SGHDN and CDR2 FVKESK. DNA of the CDR3: TGTGCCAGCAGCCAGGGACACTATGAAGCTTTCTTT. This sequence encodes CASSQGHYEAFF.

The chain couples TRBV7-2 to TRBJ2-7, with 8 nucleotides matching TRBD2. The CDR3 extends over 18 amino acids. V was pared by 2 bases and J by 3 bases, with 15 bases of the junction left unmatched. Germline CDR1 and CDR2: SGHTA and FQGNSA. This CDR3 reads CASSLRAVSGSLRYEQYF. CDR3 DNA: TGTGCCAGCAGCTTAAGGGCGGTGAGCGGGAGTCTTCGCTACGAGCAGTACTTC.

The rearrangement uses TRBV6-5 and TRBJ2-6; D gene ambiguous. CDR1 is MNHEY and CDR2 is SVGAGI in the germline V gene. The CDR3 length is 12 residues. The V gene lost 11 bases and the J gene lost 1 base, with 6 bases spanning the gap. CDR3 sequence reads: CAPRSGANVLTF. Written as DNA, the CDR3 is TGTGCCCCCCGTTCTGGGGCCAACGTCCTGACTTTC.

The genes are TRBV6-5 and TRBJ2-2, with D possibly matching TRBD1 (7 bases). Germline loops: CDR1 MNHEY, CDR2 SVGAGI. V was pared by 4 bases and J by 1 base, with 13 bases between. The CDR3 loop spans 16 amino acids. The CDR3 loop reads CASSSVQGGNTGELFF. The CDR3 coding sequence is TGTGCCAGCAGTTCCGTGCAGGGGGGGAACACCGGGGAGCTGTTTTTT.

The chain joins TRBV9 to TRBJ2-1; 11 bases are a match to TRBD2. The CDR3 covers 15 residues. CDR1 is SGDLS and CDR2 is YYNGEE in the germline V gene. The V segment lost 2 bases and the J segment 6 bases; nucleotides outside the gene matches: 4. CDR3: CASSVTSGSGNEQFF. The CDR3 coding sequence is TGTGCCAGCAGCGTCACTAGCGGGAGTGGCAATGAGCAGTTCTTC.

Here the CDR3 DNA reads TGTGCCAGCAGTTTAGAGGGATATGAGCAGTTCTTC. Translated, it gives CASSLEGYEQFF. The chain links TRBV28 to TRBJ2-1; D is possibly TRBD2 (5 bases). Germline lookup yields CDR1 MDHEN and CDR2 SYDVKM. V was clipped by 2 bases and J by 8 bases, with 7 bases between them. The CDR3 has 12 residues.

The chain links TRBV19 to TRBJ2-3, with TRBD2 identical over 7 bases. The CDR3 totals 15 residues. Trimming cost V 3 bases and J 0 bases; bases outside gene matches: 3. Germline V gene data show CDR1 as LNHDA and CDR2 as SQIVND (reference sequence). This CDR3 reads CASSISGWSTDTQYF. As DNA, the CDR3 is TGTGCCAGTAGTATTAGCGGGTGGAGCACAGATACGCAGTATTTT.

The V call is TRBV7-2, the J call TRBJ2-7; 7 bases are a match to TRBD2. Trimming at V came to 6 bases and at J to 0 bases, leaving 5 bases not matched to a gene. CDR1 and CDR2 (germline): SGHTA, FQGNSA. This CDR3 is built from 14 residues. The CDR3 here is CASRAGLLSYEQYF. CDR3 DNA: TGTGCCAGCAGGGCGGGACTACTCTCCTACGAGCAGTACTTC. The full variable domain, in which reference TRBV7-2 and TRBJ2-7 provide the parts outside the CDR3, is GAGVSQSPSNKVTEKGKDVELRCDPISGHTALYWYRQSLGQGLEFLIYFQGNSAPDKSGLPSDRFSAERTGGSVSTLTIQRTQQEDSAVYLCASRAGLLSYEQYFGPGTRLTVT.

V gene TRBV5-3 combines with J gene TRBJ1-1; TRBD1 matches at 12 bases. TRBV5-3 is identified as an open reading frame with a role that is uncertain. The CDR3 extends over 19 amino acids. With V trimmed by 0 bases and J by 1 base, 10 bases remained unmatched. The CDR3: CARSLGWGQGAEWNTEAFF. The CDR3 nucleotides are TGTGCCAGAAGCTTGGGGTGGGGACAGGGGGCGGAATGGAACACTGAAGCTTTCTTT.

The J gene is TRBJ2-7, the V gene TRBV5-1, with 7 bases identical to TRBD1. V shed 0 bases, J shed 2 bases, and the junction held 5 bases outside the gene matches. This CDR3 comprises 15 residues. The germline CDR1 and CDR2 sequences are SGHRS and YFSETQ. The CDR3 DNA sequence: TGCGCCAGCAGCTTGGGACAGGGCTCAACCTACGAGCAGTACTTC. This codes for CASSLGQGSTYEQYF.

The chain carries TRBV30 and TRBJ1-2, with no clear D. The germline V and J ends were trimmed by 4 bases and 2 bases, with 8 bases remaining between them. Germline V gene data show CDR1 as GTSNPN and CDR2 as SVGIG (reference sequence). This CDR3 region has 12 residues. The CDR3 nucleotides are TGTGCCTGGATAGAGGGCAACTATGGCTACACCTTC. Translation gives CAWIEGNYGYTF. Drawing the rest from reference TRBV30 and TRBJ1-2, the complete variable domain is SQTIHQWPATLVQPVGSPLSLECTVEGTSNPNLYWYRQAAGRGLQLLFYSVGIGQISSEVPQNLSASRPQDRQFILSSKKLLLSDSGFYLCAWIEGNYGYTFGSGTRLTVV.

The CDR3 DNA reads as TGTGCCAGCAGTGAGCGGGGCCGCACAGATACGCAGTATTTT. It specifies CASSERGRTDTQYF. The gene calls are TRBV6-1 and TRBJ2-3; tentatively, D is TRBD2 (6 bases). There are 14 residues in the CDR3. From germline, CDR1 is MNHNS and CDR2 SASEGT. V was pared by 3 bases and J by 1 base, with 8 bases between.

The V and J genes are TRBV30 and TRBJ2-1, with 9 bases that match TRBD2. V lost 5 bases and J lost 7; bases outside the gene matches: 9. In germline, CDR1 is GTSNPN, CDR2 SVGIG (reference sequence). The CDR3 is 14 amino acids. The CDR3 protein is CAWLPASGANEQFF. In nucleotides, the CDR3 is TGTGCCTGGCTGCCCGCTAGCGGGGCAAATGAGCAGTTCTTC.

This chain connects TRBV2 to TRBJ1-2; D is unclear. The CDR3 consists of 14 residues. CDR1 SNHLY and CDR2 FYNNEI come from the germline V gene. The V end lost 0 bases, the J end lost 4 bases, and 9 bases lay between the germline ends. The CDR3 spells CASSEADGIYGYTF. CDR3 sequence (DNA): TGTGCCAGCAGTGAAGCCGACGGGATCTATGGCTACACCTTC.

V usage is TRBV7-2 and J usage is TRBJ1-5; 9 bases match TRBD1. The V and J ends lost 5 bases and 3 bases, in that order; junction bases with no gene match: 5. The germline V gene has CDR1 SGHTA and CDR2 FQGNSA. This CDR3 spans 15 amino acids. The CDR3, as DNA: TGTGCCAGCAGCCCACGGACAGGGGACAATCAGCCCCAGCATTTT. This gives the protein CASSPRTGDNQPQHF.

This clone was observed a few times. The CDR3 loop reads CASSFGGSGSLETQYF. As DNA, the CDR3 is TGTGCCAGCAGCTTTGGAGGGAGCGGGAGTCTGGAGACCCAGTACTTC. V is TRBV12-1 and J is TRBJ2-5; the table's TRBD2 call for D was not verified on the DNA. TRBV12-1 is a documented pseudogene. The CDR3 length is 16 residues.

The chain uses TRBV30 and TRBJ2-1, with D possibly matching TRBD2 (6 bases). In germline, CDR1 is GTSNPN, CDR2 SVGIG (reference sequence). The CDR3 has 12 amino acids. Deletions cut 8 bases from V and 6 bases from J, with 14 bases between. The CDR3 is CASRRASNEQFF. For the CDR3, the DNA is TGTGCCAGTCGGAGGGCTAGCAATGAGCAGTTCTTC.

The chain employs TRBV7-9 and TRBJ2-5, with TRBD1 identical over 8 bases. Trimming took 4 bases from V and 4 from J; bases not matched to a gene: 2. The CDR3 length is 13 residues. Germline values: CDR1 SEHNR, CDR2 FQNEAQ (reference sequence). The CDR3 reads CASSSGQGETQYF. The DNA of the CDR3 is TGTGCCAGCAGCTCTGGACAGGGAGAGACCCAGTACTTC.

V and J are TRBV20-1 and TRBJ2-1; D gene uncertain. V lost 5 bases and J 10 bases, leaving 12 bases between the germline ends. CDR3 size: 11 residues. CDR1 and CDR2 (germline): DFQATT, SNEGSKA (reference sequence). CDR3: CSARPGGEQFF. The CDR3 DNA reads as TGCAGTGCTCGACCCGGCGGCGAGCAGTTCTTC.

The chain has TRBV28 and TRBJ1-1, with D perhaps TRBD1 (6 bases). With 7 bases removed from V and 3 bases from J, the gap between germline ends came to 18 bases. Germline CDR1 is MDHEN and CDR2 is SYDVKM. The CDR3 is made up of 15 amino acids. The CDR3 protein is CASIPGTRGYTEAFF. CDR3 in DNA: TGTGCCAGCATTCCGGGCACGAGGGGGTACACTGAAGCTTTCTTT.

In DNA, the CDR3 is TGTGCCAGCAGCTTAGAGTGGACAGGGACCTACGAGCAGTACTTC. This codes for CASSLEWTGTYEQYF. V usage is TRBV7-2 and J usage is TRBJ2-7; 8 nucleotides align to TRBD1. The germline gives CDR1 SGHTA, CDR2 FQGNSA. The CDR3 consists of 15 residues. Trimming took 1 base from V and 2 from J; bases not matched to a gene: 4.

This chain joins TRBV15 and TRBJ2-5; no definite D call. Looked up from germline, CDR1 is LNHNV and CDR2 is YYDKDF (reference sequence). The germline V and J ends were trimmed by 2 bases and 1 base, with 8 bases remaining between them. The CDR3 sequence is 14 residues long. The CDR3, as DNA: TGTGCCACCAGCAGACAGATTCTCCAAGAGACCCAGTACTTC. Translating it yields CATSRQILQETQYF.

Here the CDR3 DNA reads TGCGCCAGCAGCTTGGGGACTAACCCTAGCACAGATACGCAGTATTTT. The encoded protein is CASSLGTNPSTDTQYF. The J gene is TRBJ2-3, the V gene TRBV5-1; tentatively, D is TRBD2 (6 bases). Per germline, CDR1 SGHRS and CDR2 YFSETQ. The CDR3 has 16 amino acids. V lost 0 bases and J 0 bases, leaving 11 bases between the germline ends.

The V gene is TRBV30, the J gene TRBJ2-3; TRBD2 agrees at 9 bases. The CDR3 contains 13 residues. Germline CDR1 reads GTSNPN; CDR2 reads SVGIG (reference sequence). V lost 6 bases to trimming and J lost 0 bases; unmatched junction nucleotides: 1. This CDR3 reads CACSGGSTDTQYF. The CDR3 DNA reads TGTGCCTGTAGCGGGGGAAGCACAGATACGCAGTATTTT.

The rearrangement links TRBV30 to TRBJ1-4, with a tentative D call TRBD1 (5 bases). The CDR3 totals 16 residues. V lost 3 bases, J lost 6 bases, and 20 bases lay in between. CDR1 and CDR2 (germline): GTSNPN, SVGIG (reference sequence). DNA of the CDR3: TGTGCCTGGAGGCGATTGGACACTCGGGCTTATGAAAAACTGTTTTTT. It is translated as CAWRRLDTRAYEKLFF.

The chain carries TRBV27 and TRBJ2-2; D is possibly TRBD1 (6 bases). The CDR3 length is 20 residues. V lost 7 bases, J lost 0 bases, and 27 bases lay in between. The germline V gene has CDR1 MNHEY and CDR2 SMNVEV (reference sequence). The CDR3 loop is CASKGRPTGGLVANTGELFF. CDR3 nucleotide sequence: TGTGCCAGCAAAGGTAGGCCGACAGGAGGCTTGGTAGCGAACACCGGGGAGCTGTTTTTT.

The rearrangement links TRBV11-3 to TRBJ2-7; D remains unclear. This CDR3 contains 14 residues. In germline, CDR1 is SGHNT, CDR2 YENEEA. V was pared by 3 bases and J by 1 base, with 10 bases between. The CDR3 DNA follows: TGTGCCAGCAGCTTCATCGGGTCTTCCTACGAGCAGTACTTC. This sequence encodes CASSFIGSSYEQYF.